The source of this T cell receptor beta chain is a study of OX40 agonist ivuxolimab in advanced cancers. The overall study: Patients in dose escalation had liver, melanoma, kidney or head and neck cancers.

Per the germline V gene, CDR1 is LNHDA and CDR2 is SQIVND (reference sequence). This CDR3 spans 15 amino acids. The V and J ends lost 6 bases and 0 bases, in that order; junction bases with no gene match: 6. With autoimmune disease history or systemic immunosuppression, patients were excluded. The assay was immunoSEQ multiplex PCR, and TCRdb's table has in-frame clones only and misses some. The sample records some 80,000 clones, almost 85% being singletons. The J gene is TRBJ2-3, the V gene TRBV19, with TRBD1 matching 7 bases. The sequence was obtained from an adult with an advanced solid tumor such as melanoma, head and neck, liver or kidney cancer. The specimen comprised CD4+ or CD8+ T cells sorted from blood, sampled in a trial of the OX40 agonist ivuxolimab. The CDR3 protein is CASSLGQESTDTQYF. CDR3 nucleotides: TGTGCCAGTAGCCTTGGACAGGAAAGCACAGATACGCAGTATTTT.